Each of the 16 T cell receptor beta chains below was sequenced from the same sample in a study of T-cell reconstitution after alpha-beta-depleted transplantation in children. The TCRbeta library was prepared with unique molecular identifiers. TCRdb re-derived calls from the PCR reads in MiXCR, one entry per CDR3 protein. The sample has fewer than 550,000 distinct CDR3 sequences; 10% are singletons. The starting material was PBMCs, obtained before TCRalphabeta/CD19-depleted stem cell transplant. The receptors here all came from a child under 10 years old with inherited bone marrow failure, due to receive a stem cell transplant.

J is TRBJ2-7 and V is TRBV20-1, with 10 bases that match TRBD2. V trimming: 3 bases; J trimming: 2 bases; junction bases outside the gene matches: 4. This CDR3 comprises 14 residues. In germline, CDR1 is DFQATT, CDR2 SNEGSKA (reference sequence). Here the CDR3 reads CSARTSGPPYEQYF. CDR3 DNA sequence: TGCAGTGCTAGGACTAGCGGGCCGCCCTACGAGCAGTACTTC.

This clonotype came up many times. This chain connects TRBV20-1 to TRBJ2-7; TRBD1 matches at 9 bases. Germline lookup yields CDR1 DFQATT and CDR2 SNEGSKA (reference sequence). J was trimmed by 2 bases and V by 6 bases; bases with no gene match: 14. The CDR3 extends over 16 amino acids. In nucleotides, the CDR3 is TGCAGTGCGCTTGCCCAGGACAGGGGCCAACCCTACGAGCAGTACTTC. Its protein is CSALAQDRGQPYEQYF.

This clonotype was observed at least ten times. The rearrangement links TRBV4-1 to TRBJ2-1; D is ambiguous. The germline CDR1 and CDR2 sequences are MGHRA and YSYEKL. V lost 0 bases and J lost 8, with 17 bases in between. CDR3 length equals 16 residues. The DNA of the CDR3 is TGCGCCAGCAGCCAAGATGGGCTACCCGAAGGCCATGAGCAGTTCTTC. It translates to CASSQDGLPEGHEQFF.

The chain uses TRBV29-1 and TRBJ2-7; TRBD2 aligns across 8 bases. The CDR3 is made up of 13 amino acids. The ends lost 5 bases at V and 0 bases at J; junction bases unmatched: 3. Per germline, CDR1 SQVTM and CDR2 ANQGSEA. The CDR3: CSVYSGSSYEQYF. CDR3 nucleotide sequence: TGCAGCGTTTACAGCGGGAGCTCCTACGAGCAGTACTTC.

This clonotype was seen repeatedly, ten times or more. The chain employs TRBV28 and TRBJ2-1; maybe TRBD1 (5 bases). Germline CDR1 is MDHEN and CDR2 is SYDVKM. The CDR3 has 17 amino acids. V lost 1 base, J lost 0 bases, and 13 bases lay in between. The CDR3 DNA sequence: TGTGCCAGCAGTTTATCCTCAGGGATAAGCTCCTACAATGAGCAGTTCTTC. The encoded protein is CASSLSSGISSYNEQFF.

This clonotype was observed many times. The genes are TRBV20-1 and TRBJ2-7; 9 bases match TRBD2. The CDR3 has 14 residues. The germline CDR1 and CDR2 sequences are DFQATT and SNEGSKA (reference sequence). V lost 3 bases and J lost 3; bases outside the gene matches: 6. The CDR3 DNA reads TGCAGTGCTAGTATTAGCGGGAGCCACTACGAGCAGTACTTC. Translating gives CSASISGSHYEQYF.

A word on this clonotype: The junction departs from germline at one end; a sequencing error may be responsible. The CDR3 protein is CTSSLGDRDTDMQYF. CDR3 sequence (DNA): TGTACCAGCAGCTTAGGGGACAGGGATACAGATATGCAGTATTTT. This chain connects TRBV7-2 to TRBJ2-3, with 9 bases lining up with TRBD1. This CDR3 is built from 15 residues. Germline CDR1 and CDR2: SGHTA and FQGNSA.

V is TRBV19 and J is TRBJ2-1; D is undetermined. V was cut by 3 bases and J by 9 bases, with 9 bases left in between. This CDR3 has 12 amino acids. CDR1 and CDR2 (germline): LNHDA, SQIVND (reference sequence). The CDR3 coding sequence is TGTGCCAGTAGTATTTTTTTGGGTGAGCAGTTCTTC. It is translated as CASSIFLGEQFF.

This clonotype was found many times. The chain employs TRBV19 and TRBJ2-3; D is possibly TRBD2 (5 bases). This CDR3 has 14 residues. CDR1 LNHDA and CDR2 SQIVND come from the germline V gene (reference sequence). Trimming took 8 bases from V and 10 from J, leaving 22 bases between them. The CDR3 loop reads CASQASFRSVAQYF. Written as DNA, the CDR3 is TGTGCCAGTCAAGCTAGCTTTCGGTCTGTTGCGCAGTATTTT.

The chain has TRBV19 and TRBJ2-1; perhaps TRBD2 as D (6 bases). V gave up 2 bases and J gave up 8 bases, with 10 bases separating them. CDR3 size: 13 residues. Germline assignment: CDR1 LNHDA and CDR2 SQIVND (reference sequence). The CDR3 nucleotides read TGTGCCAGTAGTATAACTGGGGGGTATGAGCAGTTCTTC. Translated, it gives CASSITGGYEQFF.

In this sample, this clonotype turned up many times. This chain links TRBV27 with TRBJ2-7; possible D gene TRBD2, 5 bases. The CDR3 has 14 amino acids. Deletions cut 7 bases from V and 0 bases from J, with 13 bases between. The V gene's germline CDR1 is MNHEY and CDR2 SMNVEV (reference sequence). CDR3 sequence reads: CASTPRGSSYEQYF. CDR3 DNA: TGTGCCAGCACCCCCCGGGGTTCCTCCTACGAGCAGTACTTC.

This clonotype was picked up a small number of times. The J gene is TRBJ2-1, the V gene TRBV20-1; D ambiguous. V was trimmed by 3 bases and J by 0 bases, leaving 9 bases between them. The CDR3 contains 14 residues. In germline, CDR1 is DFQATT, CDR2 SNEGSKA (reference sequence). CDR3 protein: CSASGRGSYNEQFF. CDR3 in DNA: TGCAGTGCTAGCGGGCGAGGCTCCTACAATGAGCAGTTCTTC.

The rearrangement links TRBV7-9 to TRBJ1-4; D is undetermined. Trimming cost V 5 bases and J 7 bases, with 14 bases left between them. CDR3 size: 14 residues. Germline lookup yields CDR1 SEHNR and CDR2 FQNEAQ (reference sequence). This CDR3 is CASSTAEEGEKLFF. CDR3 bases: TGTGCCAGCAGCACAGCGGAGGAGGGTGAAAAACTGTTTTTT.

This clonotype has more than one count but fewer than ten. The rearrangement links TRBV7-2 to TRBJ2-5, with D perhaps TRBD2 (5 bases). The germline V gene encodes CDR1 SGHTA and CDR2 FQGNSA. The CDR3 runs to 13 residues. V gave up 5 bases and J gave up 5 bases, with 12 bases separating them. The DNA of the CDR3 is TGTGCCAGCAGCCGGGGTCAAACGGAGACCCAGTACTTC. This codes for CASSRGQTETQYF. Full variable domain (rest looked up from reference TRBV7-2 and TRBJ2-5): GAGVSQSPSNKVTEKGKDVELRCDPISGHTALYWYRQSLGQGLEFLIYFQGNSAPDKSGLPSDRFSAERTGGSVSTLTIQRTQQEDSAVYLCASSRGQTETQYFGPGTRLLVL.

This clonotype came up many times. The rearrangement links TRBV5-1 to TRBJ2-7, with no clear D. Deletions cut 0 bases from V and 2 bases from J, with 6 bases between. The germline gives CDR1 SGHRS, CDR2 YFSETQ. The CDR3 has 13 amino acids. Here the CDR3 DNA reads TGCGCCAGCAGCTTGGACAGTCCCTACGAGCAGTACTTC. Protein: CASSLDSPYEQYF.

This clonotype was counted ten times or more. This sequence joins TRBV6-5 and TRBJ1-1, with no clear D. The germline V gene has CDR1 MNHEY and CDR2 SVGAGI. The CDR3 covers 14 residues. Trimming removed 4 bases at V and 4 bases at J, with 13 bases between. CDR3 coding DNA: TGTGCCAGCAGTTTACTTACAGTGCTCACTGAAGCTTTCTTT. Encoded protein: CASSLLTVLTEAFF.